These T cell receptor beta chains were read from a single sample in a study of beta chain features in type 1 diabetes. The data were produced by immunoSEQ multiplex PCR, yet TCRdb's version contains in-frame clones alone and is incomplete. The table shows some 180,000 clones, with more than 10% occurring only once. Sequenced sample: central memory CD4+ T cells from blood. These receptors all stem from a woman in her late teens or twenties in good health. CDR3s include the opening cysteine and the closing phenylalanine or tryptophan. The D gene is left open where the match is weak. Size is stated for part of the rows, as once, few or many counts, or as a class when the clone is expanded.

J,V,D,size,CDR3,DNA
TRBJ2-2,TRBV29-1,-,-,CSVVPGASNTGELFF,TGCAGCGTTGTTCCGGGAGCGAGCAACACCGGGGAGCTGTTTTTT
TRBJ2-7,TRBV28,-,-,CASSLMEESGQYF,TGTGCCAGCAGTTTAATGGAGGAGTCCGGGCAGTACTTC
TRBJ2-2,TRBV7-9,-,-,CASSLQLGGELFF,TGTGCCAGCAGCTTGCAGCTAGGCGGGGAGCTGTTTTTT
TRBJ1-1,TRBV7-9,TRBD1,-,CASSLGTGPIGGTEAFF,TGTGCCAGCAGCTTAGGGACAGGGCCTATCGGGGGCACTGAAGCTTTCTTT
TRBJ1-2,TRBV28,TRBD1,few,CASSTGGTNYGYTF,TGTGCCAGCAGCACAGGGGGAACAAACTATGGCTACACCTTC
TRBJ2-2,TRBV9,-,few,CASSAYLGAGELFF,TGTGCCAGCAGCGCATACCTCGGGGCCGGGGAGCTGTTTTTT
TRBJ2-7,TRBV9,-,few,CASSAGRPTGFYEQYF,TGTGCCAGCAGCGCAGGCAGGCCTACAGGCTTCTACGAGCAGTACTTC
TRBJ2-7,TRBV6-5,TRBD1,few,CASSYEGQGTRQYF,TGTGCCAGCAGTTACGAGGGACAGGGAACACGGCAGTACTTC
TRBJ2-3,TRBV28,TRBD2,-,CATTPTSGRPGNTDTQYF,TGTGCCACCACCCCCACTAGCGGGAGACCCGGGAATACAGATACGCAGTATTTT
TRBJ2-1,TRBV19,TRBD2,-,CASSETLARNEQFF,TGTGCCAGTAGTGAGACACTAGCGAGGAATGAGCAGTTCTTC
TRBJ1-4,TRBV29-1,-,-,CSAIDSRNEKLFF,TGCAGCGCTATAGACAGCCGTAATGAAAAACTGTTTTTT
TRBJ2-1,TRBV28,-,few,CASSLFAGFEQFF,TGTGCCAGCAGTTTATTCGCGGGATTTGAGCAGTTCTTC
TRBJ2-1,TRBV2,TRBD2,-,CASRLAGVVLDEQFF,TGTGCCAGCAGGCTAGCGGGAGTCGTACTAGATGAGCAGTTCTTC
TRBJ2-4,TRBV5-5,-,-,CASSQDDVTRNIQYF,TGTGCCAGCAGCCAAGATGATGTGACTAGAAACATTCAGTACTTC
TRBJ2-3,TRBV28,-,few,CASRDPGGVSDTQYF,TGTGCCAGCAGGGACCCCGGAGGTGTATCAGATACGCAGTATTTT
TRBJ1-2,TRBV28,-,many,CASSLAGYGYTF,TGTGCCAGCAGTTTAGCGGGCTATGGCTACACCTTC
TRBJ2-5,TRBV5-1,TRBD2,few,CASSLSNAGAGETQYF,TGCGCCAGCAGCTTGTCTAATGCGGGAGCGGGAGAGACCCAGTACTTC
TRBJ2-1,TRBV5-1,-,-,CASSSLTLDNEQFF,TGCGCCAGCAGCTCGCTTACTCTTGACAATGAGCAGTTCTTC
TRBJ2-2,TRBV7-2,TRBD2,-,CASSSTSGVNGELFF,TGTGCCAGCAGCTCGACTAGCGGGGTTAACGGGGAGCTGTTTTTT
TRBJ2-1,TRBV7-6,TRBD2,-,CASSSRAPGLEPHEQFF,TGTGCCAGCAGCTCTAGGGCCCCGGGACTAGAGCCCCATGAGCAGTTCTTC
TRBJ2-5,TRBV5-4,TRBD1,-,CASSLSGQGPSKTQYF,TGTGCCAGCAGCTTATCTGGACAGGGCCCATCAAAGACCCAGTACTTC
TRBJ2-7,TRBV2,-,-,CASALAGGQGYEQYF,TGTGCCAGCGCGCTAGCCGGGGGGCAAGGTTACGAGCAGTACTTC
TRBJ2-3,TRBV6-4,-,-,CASSEGANGPDTQYF,TGTGCCAGCAGTGAAGGGGCTAACGGTCCAGATACGCAGTATTTT
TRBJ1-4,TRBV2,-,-,CASSAQGRAVSEKLFF,TGTGCCAGCAGCGCGCAGGGAAGGGCCGTTAGTGAAAAACTGTTTTTT